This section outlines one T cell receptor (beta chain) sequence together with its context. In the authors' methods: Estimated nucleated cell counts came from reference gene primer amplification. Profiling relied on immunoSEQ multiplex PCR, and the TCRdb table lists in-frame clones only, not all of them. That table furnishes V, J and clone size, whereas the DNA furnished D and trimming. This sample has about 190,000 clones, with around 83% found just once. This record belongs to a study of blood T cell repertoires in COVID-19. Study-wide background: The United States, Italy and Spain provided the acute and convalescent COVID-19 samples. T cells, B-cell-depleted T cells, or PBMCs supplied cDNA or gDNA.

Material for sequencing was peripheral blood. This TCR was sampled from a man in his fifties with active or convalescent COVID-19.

DNA of the CDR3: TGTGCCAGCTCACCATTGCTAGCGGGGTTCCCTCGCACAGATACGCAGTATTTT. Protein: CASSPLLAGFPRTDTQYF. V and J are TRBV18 and TRBJ2-3; 9 nucleotides agree with TRBD2. Germline CDR1 is KGHSH and CDR2 is LQKENI. The CDR3 runs to 18 residues. V was pared by 2 bases and J by 1 base, with 10 bases of the junction left unmatched. The variable domain in full, with the rest retrieved from reference TRBV18 and TRBJ2-3, is NAGVMQNPRHLVRRRGQEARLRCSPMKGHSHVYWYRQLPEEGLKFMVYLQKENIIDESGMPKERFSAEFPKEGPSILRIQQVVRGDSAAYFCASSPLLAGFPRTDTQYFGPGTRLTVL.